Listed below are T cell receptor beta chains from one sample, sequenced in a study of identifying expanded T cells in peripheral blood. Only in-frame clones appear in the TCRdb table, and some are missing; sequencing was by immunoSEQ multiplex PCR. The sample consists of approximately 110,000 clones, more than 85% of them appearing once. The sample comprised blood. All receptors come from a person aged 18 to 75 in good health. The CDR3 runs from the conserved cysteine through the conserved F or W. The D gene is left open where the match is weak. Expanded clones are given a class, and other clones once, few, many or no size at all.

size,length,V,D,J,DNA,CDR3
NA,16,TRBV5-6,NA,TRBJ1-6,TGTGCCAGCAGCTTGGTTGGAGGGGGGGCTCTTTCACCCCTCCACTTT,CASSLVGGGALSPLHF
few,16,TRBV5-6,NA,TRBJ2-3,TGTGCCAGCAGCCCCCCCGGCGGAGCCGGCACAGATACGCAGTATTTT,CASSPPGGAGTDTQYF
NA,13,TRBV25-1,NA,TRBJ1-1,TGTGCCAGCAGTGAGATTGCAGCATCTGGAGCTTTCTTT,CASSEIAASGAFF
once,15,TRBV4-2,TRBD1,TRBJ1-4,TGTGCCAGCAGCCAACTGGACAGGGAAGGTGAAAAACTGTTTTTT,CASSQLDREGEKLFF
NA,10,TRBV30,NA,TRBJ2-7,TGTGCCTGGAGCGTCCACGAGCAGTACTTC,CAWSVHEQYF
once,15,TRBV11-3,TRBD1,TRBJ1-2,TGTGCCAGCAGCCCGAGCCGGGACAGAGTCTATGGCTACACCTTC,CASSPSRDRVYGYTF
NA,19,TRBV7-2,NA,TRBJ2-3,TGTGCCAGCAGCGGACGCCCATCAGGACAGTTTAGAAACACAGATACGCAGTATTTT,CASSGRPSGQFRNTDTQYF
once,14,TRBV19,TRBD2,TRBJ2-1,TGTGCCACCAGAACTAGCGGGGGCGGAAGGGTGCAGTTCTTC,CATRTSGGGRVQFF
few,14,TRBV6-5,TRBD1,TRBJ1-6,TGTGCCAGCAGTAAGACAGGGAATAATTCACCCCTCCACTTT,CASSKTGNNSPLHF
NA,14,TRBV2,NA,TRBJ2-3,TGTGCCAGCAGTCCAGGGGGGCGAGCAGATACGCAGTATTTT,CASSPGGRADTQYF
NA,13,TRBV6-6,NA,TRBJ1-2,TGTGCCAGCAGTTACTCGGGAGGGTATGGCTACACCTTC,CASSYSGGYGYTF
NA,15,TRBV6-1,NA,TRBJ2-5,TGTGCCAGCAGTGAATCGGTGGCGCGCCAAGAGACCCAGTACTTC,CASSESVARQETQYF
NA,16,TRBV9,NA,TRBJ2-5,TGTGCCAGCAGCCAGAAGTCCGGGACCCCAAGTGAGACCCAGTACTTC,CASSQKSGTPSETQYF
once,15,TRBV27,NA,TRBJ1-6,TGTGCCAGCAGTTTGGCATTCCCCGCGAATTCACCCCTCCACTTT,CASSLAFPANSPLHF
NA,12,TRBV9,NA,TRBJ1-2,TGTGCCAGCAGCGTCCCTAACTATGGCTACACCTTC,CASSVPNYGYTF
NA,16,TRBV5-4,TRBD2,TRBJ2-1,TGTGCCAGCAGCCTCCAATTAGCGGGGGTTCGCAATGAGCAGTTCTTC,CASSLQLAGVRNEQFF